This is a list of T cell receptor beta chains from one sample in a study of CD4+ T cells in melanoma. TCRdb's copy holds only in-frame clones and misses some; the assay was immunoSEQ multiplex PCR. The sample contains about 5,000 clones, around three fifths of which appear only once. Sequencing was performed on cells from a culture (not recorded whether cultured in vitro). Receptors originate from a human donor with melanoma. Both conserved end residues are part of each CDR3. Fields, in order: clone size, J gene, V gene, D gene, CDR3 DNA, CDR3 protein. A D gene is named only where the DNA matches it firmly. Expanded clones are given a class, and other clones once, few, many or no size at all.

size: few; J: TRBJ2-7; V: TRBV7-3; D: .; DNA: TGTGCCAGCAGCTTAATCCCCTCCGGACAGTACGAGCAGTACTTC; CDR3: CASSLIPSGQYEQYF
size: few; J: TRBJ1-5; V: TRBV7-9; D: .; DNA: TGTGCCAGCAGCCCGCAGGGTTCTCAGCCCCAGCATTTT; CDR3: CASSPQGSQPQHF
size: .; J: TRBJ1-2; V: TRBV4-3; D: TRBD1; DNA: TGCGCCAGCAGCCAGCAACAGGGGTCGGACTATGGCTACACCTTC; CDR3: CASSQQQGSDYGYTF
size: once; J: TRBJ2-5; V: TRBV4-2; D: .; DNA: TGTGCCAGCAGCCAAGAACGTTGGGGCCAAGAGACCCAGTACTTC; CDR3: CASSQERWGQETQYF
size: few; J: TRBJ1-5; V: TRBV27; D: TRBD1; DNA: TGTGCCAGCAGTCCACAGGGGGCGGGTGGGTCCCAGCATTTT; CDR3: CASSPQGAGGSQHF
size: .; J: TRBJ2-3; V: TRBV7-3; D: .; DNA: TGTGCCAGCAGCAAACACAGGGGCACAGATACGCAGTATTTT; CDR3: CASSKHRGTDTQYF
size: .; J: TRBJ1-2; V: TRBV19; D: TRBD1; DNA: TGTGCCAGTAGTACCCAACCAGGGGGTAGCTATGGCTACACCTTC; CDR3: CASSTQPGGSYGYTF
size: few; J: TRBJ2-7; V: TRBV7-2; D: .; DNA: TGTGCCAGCAGCTTAAACCCAGGGGGGCCATACGAGCAGTACTTC; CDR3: CASSLNPGGPYEQYF
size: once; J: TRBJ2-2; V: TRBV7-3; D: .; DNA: TGTGCCAGCAGCTCCCTCGGGGGTGGGACCGGGGAGCTGTTTTTT; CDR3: CASSSLGGGTGELFF
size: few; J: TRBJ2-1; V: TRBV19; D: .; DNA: TGTGCCAGTAGTATAGCCCCTTCTAACTATGAGCAGTTCTTC; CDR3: CASSIAPSNYEQFF
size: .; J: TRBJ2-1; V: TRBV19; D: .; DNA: TGTGCCAGTAGTATGGCAGGGAATCTCAATGAGCAGTTCTTC; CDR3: CASSMAGNLNEQFF
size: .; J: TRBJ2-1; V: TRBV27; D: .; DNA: TGTGCCAGCAGGAGGGACGGGACCTCCTACAATGAGCAGTTCTTC; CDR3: CASRRDGTSYNEQFF
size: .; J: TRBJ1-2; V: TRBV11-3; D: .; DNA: TGTGCCAGCAGCCATTTCAATGGGTATGGCTACACCTTC; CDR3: CASSHFNGYGYTF
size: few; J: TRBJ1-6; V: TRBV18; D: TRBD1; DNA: TGTGCCAGCTCCCTACGGGGAGAAAGACAGGGAAATTCACCCCTCCACTTT; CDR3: CASSLRGERQGNSPLHF
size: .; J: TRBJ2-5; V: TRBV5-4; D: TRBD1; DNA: TGTGCCAGCAACTTACAGGGGGATCAAGAGACCCAGTACTTC; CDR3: CASNLQGDQETQYF
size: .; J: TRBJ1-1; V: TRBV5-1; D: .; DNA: TGCGCCAGCAGAGACAGCGTTCCGGACACTGAAGCTTTCTTT; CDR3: CASRDSVPDTEAFF
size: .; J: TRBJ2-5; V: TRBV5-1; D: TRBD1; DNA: TGCGCCAGCAGCGGACAGGGGATGCGGGAGACCCAGTACTTC; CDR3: CASSGQGMRETQYF
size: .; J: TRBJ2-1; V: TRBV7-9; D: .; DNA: TGTGCCAGCAGCGGGGGCTGGTGGAATGAGCAGTTCTTC; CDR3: CASSGGWWNEQFF
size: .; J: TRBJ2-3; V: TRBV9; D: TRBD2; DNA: TGTGCCAGCAGCGACGGGGGGAACACAACAGATACGCAGTATTTT; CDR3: CASSDGGNTTDTQYF
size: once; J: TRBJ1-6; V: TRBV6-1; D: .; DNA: TGTGCCAGCAGTGATGGGACGGGAAGCTCCTATAATTCACCCCTCCACTTT; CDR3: CASSDGTGSSYNSPLHF
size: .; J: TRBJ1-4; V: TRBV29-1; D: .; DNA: TGCAGCGCCGAGGGGGGGGTTAATGAAAAACTGTTTTTT; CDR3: CSAEGGVNEKLFF
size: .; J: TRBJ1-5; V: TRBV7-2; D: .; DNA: TGTGCCAGCAGCTTAGCGGTCGGTCAGCCCCAGCATTTT; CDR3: CASSLAVGQPQHF
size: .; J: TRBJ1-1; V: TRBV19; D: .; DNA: TGTGCCAGTAGTATCCGGGGGGTGAACACTGAAGCTTTCTTT; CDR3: CASSIRGVNTEAFF
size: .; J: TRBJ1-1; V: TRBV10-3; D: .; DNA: TGTGCCATCAGTGAATCGGCGGGGGTGAGCTGGGGTGGTTTCTTT; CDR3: CAISESAGVSWGGFF
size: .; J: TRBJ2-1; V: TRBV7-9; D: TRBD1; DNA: TGTGCGGGACAGTCCTACAATGAGCAGTTCTTC; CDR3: CAGQSYNEQFF